This entry lists 25 T cell receptor beta chains sequenced from one sample in a study of T cells in Graves' hyperthyroidism and ophthalmopathy. Amplified regions were TCR beta CDR3 sequences from RNA transcripts. An initial round of RT-PCR targeting the TCR CDR3 relied on the HTBI primer set. TCRdb analysed the multiplex PCR reads with MiXCR anew, one entry per CDR3 protein. The table records some 740,000 distinct CDR3 sequences, around 15% of them present only once. The sequenced material came from blood. The origin of the receptors is a woman aged 18-30 years with Graves' hyperthyroidism.

The V gene is TRBV28, the J gene TRBJ2-7, with 10 bases identical to TRBD1. V was clipped by 6 bases and J by 5 bases; unmatched bases: 10. This CDR3 has 15 amino acids. Germline CDR1 reads MDHEN; CDR2 reads SYDVKM. DNA of the CDR3: TGTGCCAGCAGCCGAGCTAAAGGGACAGGGGACGAGCAGTACTTC. Protein: CASSRAKGTGDEQYF.

This clonotype was observed many times. This chain's CDR3 is CSGLAGTDEQFF. Written as DNA, the CDR3 is TGCAGTGGGCTAGCGGGGACAGATGAGCAGTTCTTC. This rearrangement joins TRBV20-1 to TRBJ2-1; TRBD2 agrees at 9 bases. The ends lost 7 bases at V and 8 bases at J; junction bases unmatched: 6. The CDR3 covers 12 residues. In germline, CDR1 is DFQATT, CDR2 SNEGSKA (reference sequence).

This clonotype was counted ten times or more. The gene calls are TRBV11-3 and TRBJ1-1; no firm D call. The CDR3 consists of 14 residues. Trimming cost V 1 base and J 0 bases, with 6 bases left between them. Germline-derived CDR1 and CDR2 are SGHNT and YENEEA. The CDR3 DNA sequence: TGTGCCAGCAGCTTAGCTGTTCTGAACACTGAAGCTTTCTTT. Protein: CASSLAVLNTEAFF.

This clonotype was seen repeatedly, ten times or more. The chain combines TRBV2 with TRBJ1-5, with a tentative D call TRBD1 (5 bases). V lost 6 bases to trimming and J lost 7 bases, with 19 bases between them. Germline V gives CDR1 SNHLY, CDR2 FYNNEI. The CDR3 length is 15 residues. The CDR3 reads CASSATGPGGQPQHF. CDR3 sequence (DNA): TGTGCCAGCAGCGCGACGGGCCCTGGGGGGCAGCCCCAGCATTTT. Full variable domain (outside the CDR3, taken from reference TRBV2 and TRBJ1-5): EPEVTQTPSHQVTQMGQEVILRCVPISNHLYFYWYRQILGQKVEFLVSFYNNEISEKSEIFDDQFSVERPDGSNFTLKIRSTKLEDSAMYFCASSATGPGGQPQHFGDGTRLSIL.

This chain joins TRBV27 and TRBJ1-1; TRBD1 might be the D (5 bases). The V end lost 2 bases, the J end lost 1 base, and 8 bases lay between the germline ends. The CDR3 length is 14 residues. The germline V gene encodes CDR1 MNHEY and CDR2 SMNVEV (reference sequence). This chain's CDR3 is CASSLHGANTEAFF. CDR3 in DNA: TGTGCCAGCAGTTTACATGGGGCGAACACTGAAGCTTTCTTT.

This clonotype was seen ten or more times. The rearrangement uses TRBV7-3 and TRBJ2-1; TRBD2 matches 7 bases. V was pared by 10 bases and J by 2 bases, with 2 bases of the junction left unmatched. There are 12 residues in the CDR3. CDR1 and CDR2 from the germline V gene are SGHTA and FQGTGA. The CDR3 is CAMGLPYNEQFF. In DNA form, the CDR3 reads TGTGCCATGGGACTACCCTACAATGAGCAGTTCTTC. Full variable domain (outside the CDR3, taken from reference TRBV7-3 and TRBJ2-1): GAGVSQTPSNKVTEKGKYVELRCDPISGHTALYWYRQSLGQGPEFLIYFQGTGAADDSGLPNDRFFAVRPEGSVSTLKIQRTERGDSAVYLCAMGLPYNEQFFGPGTRLTVL.

In its sample, this clonotype was seen a few times. The chain combines TRBV7-9 with TRBJ2-3, with 8 bases fitting TRBD1. The CDR3 loop spans 16 amino acids. Germline assignment: CDR1 SEHNR and CDR2 FQNEAQ (reference sequence). The V gene end was trimmed by 5 bases and the J gene end by 1 base; junction bases not matched to a gene: 8. CDR3 sequence (DNA): TGTGCCAGCAGCCACCCAGGGGGCTCGGGCACAGATACGCAGTATTTT. Protein: CASSHPGGSGTDTQYF.

This clonotype was recorded many times. Here the CDR3 reads CASERDSYNEQFF. CDR3 coding DNA: TGTGCCAGCGAGAGGGACTCCTACAATGAGCAGTTCTTC. The V gene is TRBV6-5, the J gene TRBJ2-1, with D maybe TRBD2 (5 bases). Trimming removed 8 bases at V and 0 bases at J, with 8 bases between. CDR1 MNHEY and CDR2 SVGAGI come from the germline V gene. The CDR3 extends over 13 amino acids.

This clonotype came up a few times. V and J are TRBV20-1 and TRBJ1-2; tentative D call: TRBD1 (5 bases). Germline loops: CDR1 DFQATT, CDR2 SNEGSKA (reference sequence). V lost 5 bases to trimming and J lost 4 bases, with 14 bases between them. The CDR3 extends over 13 amino acids. The CDR3 region is CSAAPGGIYGYTF. The CDR3, as DNA: TGCAGTGCTGCACCCGGGGGGATCTATGGCTACACCTTC.

The V and J genes are TRBV6-5 and TRBJ2-7; no firm D call. This CDR3 is 14 amino acids long. Germline V gene lookup returns CDR1 MNHEY and CDR2 SVGAGI. The V end was cut by 2 bases, the J end by 4 bases, with 12 bases between. DNA for the CDR3: TGTGCCAGCAGTTACGGCAGCCTCGGGTACGAGCAGTACTTC. Residues: CASSYGSLGYEQYF.

This clonotype has ten or more counts. CDR3: CASSQGFHDTEAFF. In DNA, the CDR3 is TGTGCCAGCAGCCAAGGCTTCCACGACACTGAAGCTTTCTTT. This rearrangement joins TRBV3-1 to TRBJ1-1, with D uncertain. V gave up 1 base and J gave up 3 bases, with 9 bases separating them. Germline loops: CDR1 LGHDT, CDR2 YNNKEL (reference sequence). CDR3 length: 14 residues.

This clonotype occurred many times. This chain's CDR3 is CSARAPGGRWYEQYF. CDR3 DNA sequence: TGCAGTGCTAGAGCCCCTGGCGGGAGGTGGTACGAGCAGTACTTC. J is TRBJ2-7 and V is TRBV20-1; 8 positions match TRBD2. With 1 base clipped from V and 4 bases from J, the junction kept 9 bases outside the gene matches. CDR3 length: 15 residues. CDR1 and CDR2 (germline): DFQATT, SNEGSKA (reference sequence).

This clonotype was seen once. The chain employs TRBV6-1 and TRBJ2-1, with TRBD1 matching over 11 bases. The CDR3 length is 24 residues. With V trimmed by 5 bases and J by 6 bases, 33 bases remained unmatched. Germline CDR1 MNHNS, CDR2 SASEGT. CDR3 region: CASSQRGQGRWISRTGGKGNEQFF. CDR3 coding DNA: TGTGCCAGCAGTCAACGGGGACAGGGGCGATGGATAAGTAGGACAGGGGGCAAAGGCAATGAGCAGTTCTTC.

This chain joins TRBV18 and TRBJ2-4; the D call may be TRBD1 or TRBD2 (5 bases each). Germline V gene lookup returns CDR1 KGHSH and CDR2 LQKENI. V was cut by 5 bases and J by 0 bases, with 14 bases left in between. This CDR3 spans 16 amino acids. This CDR3 reads CASSSVGDVAKNIQYF. The CDR3 DNA follows: TGTGCCAGCTCATCGGTGGGGGACGTAGCCAAAAACATTCAGTACTTC.

At least ten counts were recorded for this clonotype. J is TRBJ2-5 and V is TRBV20-1; 12 nucleotides agree with TRBD2. The V segment lost 0 bases and the J segment 6 bases; nucleotides outside the gene matches: 11. Looked up from germline, CDR1 is DFQATT and CDR2 is SNEGSKA (reference sequence). The length of the CDR3 is 17 residues. CDR3 in amino acids: CSARDASGRANMKTQYF. The CDR3 nucleotides read TGCAGTGCTAGAGACGCTAGCGGGAGGGCCAATATGAAGACCCAGTACTTC.

This clonotype came up many times. This rearrangement joins TRBV27 to TRBJ2-3; D might be TRBD1 or TRBD2, each matching 5 bases. V was clipped by 6 bases and J by 0 bases, with 19 bases between them. Per the germline V gene, CDR1 is MNHEY and CDR2 is SMNVEV (reference sequence). CDR3 length equals 17 residues. Here the CDR3 DNA reads TGTGCCAGCAGCTACGAGCAGGGACGGACTAGCACAGATACGCAGTATTTT. Amino acid sequence: CASSYEQGRTSTDTQYF.

The rearrangement joins TRBV29-1 to TRBJ2-3; D uncertain. The germline V and J ends were trimmed by 4 bases and 2 bases, with 10 bases remaining between them. This CDR3 has 13 amino acids. Germline lookup yields CDR1 SQVTM and CDR2 ANQGSEA. CDR3 amino acids: CSVGWIYTDTQYF. CDR3 DNA: TGCAGCGTTGGGTGGATTTACACAGATACGCAGTATTTT.

This clonotype was seen more than once but under ten times. The chain has TRBV5-1 and TRBJ1-1, with D unclear. There are 14 residues in the CDR3. Germline values: CDR1 SGHRS, CDR2 YFSETQ. The V end lost 4 bases, the J end lost 1 base, and 11 bases lay between the germline ends. The DNA of the CDR3 is TGCGCCAGCAGCCCGGGGTTAGGGAACACTGAAGCTTTCTTT. It yields the protein CASSPGLGNTEAFF. Drawing the rest from reference TRBV5-1 and TRBJ1-1, the complete variable domain is KAGVTQTPRYLIKTRGQQVTLSCSPISGHRSVSWYQQTPGQGLQFLFEYFSETQRNKGNFPGRFSGRQFSNSRSEMNVSTLELGDSALYLCASSPGLGNTEAFFGQGTRLTVV.

The rearrangement links TRBV18 to TRBJ1-1; D not certain. Per germline, CDR1 KGHSH and CDR2 LQKENI. Between the trimmed V and J ends, which lost 5 bases and 1 base, there was a span of 14 bases. This CDR3 is 15 amino acids long. The CDR3 protein is CASSIGGVANTEAFF. In DNA form, the CDR3 reads TGTGCCAGCTCAATAGGTGGGGTAGCGAACACTGAAGCTTTCTTT.

This clonotype came up many times. The V and J genes are TRBV13 and TRBJ2-7; D ambiguous. Germline CDR1 PRHDT, CDR2 FYEKMQ (reference sequence). V was shortened by 3 bases and J by 7 bases, with 10 bases between the two germline ends. The CDR3 runs 12 residues. DNA for the CDR3: TGTGCCAGCAGCTTTATCGGAAAGGAGCAGTACTTC. It encodes CASSFIGKEQYF.

A few counts support this clonotype. J is TRBJ2-7 and V is TRBV19, with TRBD1 matching 7 bases. V was clipped by 5 bases and J by 4 bases; unmatched bases: 11. Germline V gene sequence: CDR1 LNHDA, CDR2 SQIVND (reference sequence). The CDR3 has 15 residues. The CDR3 loop is CASSFAGTEFYEQYF. As DNA, the CDR3 is TGTGCCAGTAGTTTCGCCGGGACAGAGTTTTACGAGCAGTACTTC.

This clonotype was counted many times. The J gene is TRBJ1-4, the V gene TRBV6-1; 9 bases fit TRBD1. V was pared by 6 bases and J by 8 bases, with 4 bases of the junction left unmatched. The V gene's germline CDR1 is MNHNS and CDR2 SASEGT. The CDR3 totals 13 residues. The CDR3 nucleotides read TGTGCCAGCAGACGGACAGGGGACGAAAAACTGTTTTTT. Amino acids: CASRRTGDEKLFF.

This clonotype was observed a few times. V gene TRBV4-1 combines with J gene TRBJ1-5; no definite D call. This CDR3 contains 15 residues. V was cut by 6 bases and J by 0 bases, with 12 bases left in between. Germline CDR1 MGHRA, CDR2 YSYEKL. CDR3 nucleotide sequence: TGCGCCAGCAGGCTCAAGGTCTATAGCAATCAGCCCCAGCATTTT. It encodes CASRLKVYSNQPQHF.

Only a few counts were recorded for this clonotype. This chain connects TRBV7-9 to TRBJ1-5; D not certain. Deletions cut 1 base from V and 1 base from J, with 11 bases between. Germline loops: CDR1 SEHNR, CDR2 FQNEAQ (reference sequence). This CDR3 is built from 16 residues. The CDR3 DNA reads as TGTGCCAGCAGCTTAGGAGTCGCGGCAAGCAATCAGCCCCAGCATTTT. Its translation is CASSLGVAASNQPQHF.

Ten or more counts support this clonotype. The chain has TRBV14 and TRBJ2-7; TRBD2 agrees at 13 bases. The junction had 4 bases not matched to a gene; V was cut back by 3 bases and J by 2 bases. Germline loops: CDR1 SGHDN, CDR2 FVKESK. The CDR3 spans 16 residues. The CDR3 loop is CASSHKLAGGTYEQYF. CDR3 sequence (DNA): TGTGCCAGCAGCCACAAACTAGCGGGAGGGACCTACGAGCAGTACTTC.